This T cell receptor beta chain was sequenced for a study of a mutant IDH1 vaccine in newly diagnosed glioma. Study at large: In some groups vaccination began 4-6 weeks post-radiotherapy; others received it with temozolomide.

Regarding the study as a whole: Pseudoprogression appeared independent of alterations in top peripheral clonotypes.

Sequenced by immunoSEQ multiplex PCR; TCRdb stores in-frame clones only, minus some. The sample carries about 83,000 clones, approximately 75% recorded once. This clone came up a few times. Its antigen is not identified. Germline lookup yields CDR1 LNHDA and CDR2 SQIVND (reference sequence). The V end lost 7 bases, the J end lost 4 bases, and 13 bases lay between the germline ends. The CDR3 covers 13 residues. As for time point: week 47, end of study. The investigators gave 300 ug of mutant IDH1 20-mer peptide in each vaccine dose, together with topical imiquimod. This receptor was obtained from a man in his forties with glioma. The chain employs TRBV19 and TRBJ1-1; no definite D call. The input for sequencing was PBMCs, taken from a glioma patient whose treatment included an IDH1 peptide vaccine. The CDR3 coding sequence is TGTGCCAGTACCTTCACCCCGGGCACTGAAGCTTTCTTT. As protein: CASTFTPGTEAFF.